This T cell receptor beta chain is from a study of CD8 T cells in Susac syndrome. About the research overall: Among the Susac syndrome patients who underwent sequencing, more than 5 had clinically active disease, while about eight of them were in remission.

Blood CD8+ and CD4+ T cells underwent high-throughput TCR beta sequencing. Susac syndrome patients met recently defined diagnostic criteria for definite or probable disease. A quantity of about 0.5 to 1 ug RNA underwent reverse transcription using random hexamers. The amplification used immunoSEQ multiplex PCR on TCR beta CDR3; it spanned 54 Vbeta and 13 Jbeta. TCRdb passed the immunoSEQ multiplex PCR reads through MiXCR, listing each CDR3 protein once. Seen here are 150,000 to 190,000 distinct CDR3 sequences, approximately 96% observed once, and the top ten hold roughly 0.15%. Germline V gene lookup returns CDR1 LGHNT and CDR2 FRNRAP. V dropped 4 bases and J dropped 7; count of bases not matched to a gene: 7. The CDR3 has 15 residues.

The gene calls are TRBV12-5 and TRBJ1-6; TRBD1 matches 7 bases. The sequence was obtained from a human donor with Susac syndrome. The sample was CD4+ T cells from PBMCs. CDR3 sequence (DNA): TGTGCTAGTGGTTCCGAGACAGGGAGAAATTCACCCCTCCACTTT. Translation: CASGSETGRNSPLHF.